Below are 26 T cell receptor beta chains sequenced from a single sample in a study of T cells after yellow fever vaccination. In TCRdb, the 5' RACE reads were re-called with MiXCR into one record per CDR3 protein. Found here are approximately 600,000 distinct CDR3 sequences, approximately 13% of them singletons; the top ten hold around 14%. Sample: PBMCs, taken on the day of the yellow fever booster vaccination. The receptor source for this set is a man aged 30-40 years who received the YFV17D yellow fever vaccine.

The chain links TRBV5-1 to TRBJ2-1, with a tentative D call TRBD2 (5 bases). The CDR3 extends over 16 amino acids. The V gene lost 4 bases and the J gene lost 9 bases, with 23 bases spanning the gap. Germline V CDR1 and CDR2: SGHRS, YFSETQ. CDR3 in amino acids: CASSPVLVRGSAEQFF. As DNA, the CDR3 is TGCGCCAGCAGCCCGGTCCTAGTCCGGGGTTCTGCTGAGCAGTTCTTC.

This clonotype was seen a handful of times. The CDR3 DNA follows: TGTGCCATCAGTGACGGACAGAACTACAATGAGCAGTTCTTC. Translation: CAISDGQNYNEQFF. The V call is TRBV10-3, the J call TRBJ2-1; possibly TRBD1 for D (6 bases). The CDR3 consists of 14 residues. Trimming removed 3 bases at V and 3 bases at J, with 9 bases between. CDR1 is ENHRY, CDR2 SYGVKD, per germline.

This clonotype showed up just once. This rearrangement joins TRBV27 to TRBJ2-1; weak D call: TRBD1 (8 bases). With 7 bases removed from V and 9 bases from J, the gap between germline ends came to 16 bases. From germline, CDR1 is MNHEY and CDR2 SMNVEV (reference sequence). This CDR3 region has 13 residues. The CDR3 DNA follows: TGTGCCAGCAACCTACAGGGGGGGGCTGAGCAGTTCTTC. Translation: CASNLQGGAEQFF.

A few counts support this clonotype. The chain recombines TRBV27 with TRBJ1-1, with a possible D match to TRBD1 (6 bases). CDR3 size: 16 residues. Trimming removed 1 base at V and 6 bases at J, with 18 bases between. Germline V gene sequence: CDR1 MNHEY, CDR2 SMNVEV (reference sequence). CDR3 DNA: TGTGCCAGCAGTTTATTTGGTGGGCAGGGGAAGGCTGAAGCTTTCTTT. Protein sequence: CASSLFGGQGKAEAFF.

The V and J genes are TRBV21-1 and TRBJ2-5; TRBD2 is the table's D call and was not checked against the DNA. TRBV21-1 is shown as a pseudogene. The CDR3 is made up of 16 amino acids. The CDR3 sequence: CASSAPPGLAEETQYF. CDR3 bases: TGTGCCAGCAGCGCCCCCCCGGGACTAGCGGAAGAGACCCAGTACTTC.

The CDR3 spells CSVEDLESGRSGEQYF. The CDR3 DNA is TGCAGCGTTGAAGACCTCGAGAGCGGGAGAAGTGGCGAGCAGTACTTC. This chain uses TRBV29-1 with TRBJ2-7; 8 nucleotides agree with TRBD2. The germline V gene has CDR1 SQVTM and CDR2 ANQGSEA. The CDR3 covers 16 residues. V lost 0 bases, J lost 6 bases, and 13 bases stayed unmatched.

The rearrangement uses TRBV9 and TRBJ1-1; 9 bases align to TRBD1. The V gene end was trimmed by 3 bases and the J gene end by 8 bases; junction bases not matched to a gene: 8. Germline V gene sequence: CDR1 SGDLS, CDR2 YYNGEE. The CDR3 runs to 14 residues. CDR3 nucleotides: TGTGCCAGCAGCGCGGGACAGGGCGGGGAGGAAGCTTTCTTT. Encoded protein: CASSAGQGGEEAFF. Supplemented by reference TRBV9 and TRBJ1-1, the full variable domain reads DSGVTQTPKHLITATGQRVTLRCSPRSGDLSVYWYQQSLDQGLQFLIQYYNGEERAKGNILERFSAQQFPDLHSELNLSSLELGDSALYFCASSAGQGGEEAFFGQGTRLTVV.

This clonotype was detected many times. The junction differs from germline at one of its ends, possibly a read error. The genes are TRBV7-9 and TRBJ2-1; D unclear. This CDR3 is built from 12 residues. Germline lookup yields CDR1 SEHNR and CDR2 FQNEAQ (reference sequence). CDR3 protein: CASRLGFNEQFF. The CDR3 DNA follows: TGTGCCAGCAGATTAGGGTTCAATGAGCAGTTCTTC.

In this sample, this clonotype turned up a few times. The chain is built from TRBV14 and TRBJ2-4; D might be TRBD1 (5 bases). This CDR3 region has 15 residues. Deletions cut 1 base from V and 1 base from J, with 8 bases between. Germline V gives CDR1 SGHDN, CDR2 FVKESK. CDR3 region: CASSQVKGAKNIQYF. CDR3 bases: TGTGCCAGCAGCCAAGTCAAGGGGGCCAAAAACATTCAGTACTTC. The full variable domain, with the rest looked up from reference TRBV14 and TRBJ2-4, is EAGVTQFPSHSVIEKGQTVTLRCDPISGHDNLYWYRRVMGKEIKFLLHFVKESKQDESGMPNNRFLAERTGGTYSTLKVQPAELEDSGVYFCASSQVKGAKNIQYFGAGTRLSVL.

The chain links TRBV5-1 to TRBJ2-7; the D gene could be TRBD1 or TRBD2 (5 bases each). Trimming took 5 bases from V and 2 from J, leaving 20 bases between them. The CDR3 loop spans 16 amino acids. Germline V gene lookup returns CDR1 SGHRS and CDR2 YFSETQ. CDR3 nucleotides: TGCGCCAGCAGTGACCAAAAAGGGGACCGAACCTACGAGCAGTACTTC. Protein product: CASSDQKGDRTYEQYF.

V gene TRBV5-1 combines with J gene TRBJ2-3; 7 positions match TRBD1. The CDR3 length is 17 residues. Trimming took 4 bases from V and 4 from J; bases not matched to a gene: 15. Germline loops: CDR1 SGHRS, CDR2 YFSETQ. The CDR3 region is CASSDRASGTEADTQYF. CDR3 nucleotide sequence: TGCGCCAGCAGCGACCGGGCCTCGGGGACAGAAGCAGATACGCAGTATTTT. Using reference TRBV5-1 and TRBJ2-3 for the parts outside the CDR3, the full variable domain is KAGVTQTPRYLIKTRGQQVTLSCSPISGHRSVSWYQQTPGQGLQFLFEYFSETQRNKGNFPGRFSGRQFSNSRSEMNVSTLELGDSALYLCASSDRASGTEADTQYFGPGTRLTVL.

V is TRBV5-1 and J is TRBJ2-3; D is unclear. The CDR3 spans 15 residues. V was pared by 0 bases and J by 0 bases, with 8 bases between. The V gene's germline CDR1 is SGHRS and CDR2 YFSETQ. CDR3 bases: TGCGCCAGCAGCTTGGCCGGGTATAGCACAGATACGCAGTATTTT. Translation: CASSLAGYSTDTQYF.

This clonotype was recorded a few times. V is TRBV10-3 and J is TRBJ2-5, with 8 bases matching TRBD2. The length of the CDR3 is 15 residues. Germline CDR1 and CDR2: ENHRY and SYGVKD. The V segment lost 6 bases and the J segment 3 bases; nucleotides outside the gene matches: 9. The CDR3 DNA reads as TGTGCCATCAGGGACACGGGACTAGAGAAAGAGACCCAGTACTTC. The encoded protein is CAIRDTGLEKETQYF.

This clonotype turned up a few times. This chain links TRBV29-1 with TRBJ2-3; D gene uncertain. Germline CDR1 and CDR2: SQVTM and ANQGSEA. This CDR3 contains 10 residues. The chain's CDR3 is CIASTDTQYF. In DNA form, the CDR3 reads TGCATTGCAAGCACAGATACGCAGTATTTT.

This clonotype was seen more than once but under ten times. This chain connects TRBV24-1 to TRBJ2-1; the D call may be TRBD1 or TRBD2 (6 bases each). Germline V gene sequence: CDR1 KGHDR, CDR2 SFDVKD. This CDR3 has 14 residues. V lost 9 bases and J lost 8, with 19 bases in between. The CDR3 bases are TGTGCCACCCGGGACGGGGGCACTAGTTATGAGCAGTTCTTC. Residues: CATRDGGTSYEQFF.

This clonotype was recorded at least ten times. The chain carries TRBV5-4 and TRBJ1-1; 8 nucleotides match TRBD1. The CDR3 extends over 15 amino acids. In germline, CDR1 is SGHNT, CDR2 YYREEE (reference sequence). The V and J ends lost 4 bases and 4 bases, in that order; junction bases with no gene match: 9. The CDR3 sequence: CASSPKTGVFTEAFF. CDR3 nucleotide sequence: TGTGCCAGCAGCCCAAAGACAGGGGTCTTCACTGAAGCTTTCTTT.

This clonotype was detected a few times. The CDR3 coding sequence is TGTGCCAGCAATACGCCTGGATACGAGCAGTACTTC. Amino acids: CASNTPGYEQYF. This chain uses TRBV28 with TRBJ2-7; no firm D call. The CDR3 has 12 amino acids. Trimming pared 7 bases from V and 4 bases from J, leaving 11 bases between. Germline CDR1 MDHEN, CDR2 SYDVKM.

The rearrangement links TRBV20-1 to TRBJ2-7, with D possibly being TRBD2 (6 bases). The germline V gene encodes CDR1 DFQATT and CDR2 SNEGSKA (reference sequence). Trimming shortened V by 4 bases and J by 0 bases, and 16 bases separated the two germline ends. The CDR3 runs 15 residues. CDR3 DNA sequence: TGCAGTGCTAAAGGAGGGGAGGTTCACTCCTACGAGCAGTACTTC. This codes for CSAKGGEVHSYEQYF.

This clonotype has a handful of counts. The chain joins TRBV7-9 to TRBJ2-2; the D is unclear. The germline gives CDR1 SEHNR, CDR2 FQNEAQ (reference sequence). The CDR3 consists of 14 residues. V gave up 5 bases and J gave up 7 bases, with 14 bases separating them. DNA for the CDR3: TGTGCCAGCAGCCGTAAAGACCTGCGCGGGGAGCTGTTTTTT. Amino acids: CASSRKDLRGELFF.

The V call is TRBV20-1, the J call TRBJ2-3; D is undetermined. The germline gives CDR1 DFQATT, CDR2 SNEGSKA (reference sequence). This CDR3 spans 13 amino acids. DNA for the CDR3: TGCAGCCCCCCCGCCCCATGGGGTGATACGCAGTATTTT. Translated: CSPPAPWGDTQYF.

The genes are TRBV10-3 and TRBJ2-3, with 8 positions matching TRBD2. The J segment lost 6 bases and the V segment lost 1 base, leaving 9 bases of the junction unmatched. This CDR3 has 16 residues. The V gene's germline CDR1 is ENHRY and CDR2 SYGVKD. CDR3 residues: CAISEFLTGGPDTQYF. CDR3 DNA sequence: TGTGCCATCAGTGAGTTTCTGACGGGAGGGCCTGATACGCAGTATTTT.

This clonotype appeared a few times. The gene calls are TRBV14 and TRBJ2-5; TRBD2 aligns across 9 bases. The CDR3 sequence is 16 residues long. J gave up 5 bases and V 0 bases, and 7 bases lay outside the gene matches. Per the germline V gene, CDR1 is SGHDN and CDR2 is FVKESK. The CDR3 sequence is CASSQDLAGVWETQYF. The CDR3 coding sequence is TGTGCCAGCAGCCAAGACTTAGCGGGAGTGTGGGAGACCCAGTACTTC.

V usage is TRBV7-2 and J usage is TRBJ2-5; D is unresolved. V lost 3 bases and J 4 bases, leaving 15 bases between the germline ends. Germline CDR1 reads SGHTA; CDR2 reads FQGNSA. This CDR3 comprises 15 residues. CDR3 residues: CASSLGPMTGETQYF. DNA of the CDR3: TGTGCCAGCAGCTTGGGCCCAATGACCGGAGAGACCCAGTACTTC.

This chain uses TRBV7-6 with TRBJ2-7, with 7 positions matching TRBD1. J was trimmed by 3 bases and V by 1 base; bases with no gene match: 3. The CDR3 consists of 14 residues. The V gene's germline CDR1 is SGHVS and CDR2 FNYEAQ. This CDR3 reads CASSLEGADYEQYF. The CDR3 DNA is TGTGCCAGCAGCTTAGAGGGGGCTGACTACGAGCAGTACTTC.

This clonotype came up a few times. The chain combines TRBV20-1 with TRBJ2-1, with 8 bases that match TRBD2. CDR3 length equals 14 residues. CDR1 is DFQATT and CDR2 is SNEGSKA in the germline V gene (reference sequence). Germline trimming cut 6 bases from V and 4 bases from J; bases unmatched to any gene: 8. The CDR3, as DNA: TGCAGTGCGGCGAGCGGGAGTTGGTACAATGAGCAGTTCTTC. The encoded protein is CSAASGSWYNEQFF.

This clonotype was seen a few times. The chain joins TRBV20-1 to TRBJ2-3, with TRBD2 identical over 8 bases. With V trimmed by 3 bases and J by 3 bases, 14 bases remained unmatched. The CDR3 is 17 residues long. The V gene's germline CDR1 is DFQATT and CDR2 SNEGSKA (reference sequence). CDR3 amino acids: CSARSIRAGGPTDTQYF. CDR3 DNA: TGCAGTGCTAGGTCCATTAGGGCGGGAGGACCGACAGATACGCAGTATTTT.